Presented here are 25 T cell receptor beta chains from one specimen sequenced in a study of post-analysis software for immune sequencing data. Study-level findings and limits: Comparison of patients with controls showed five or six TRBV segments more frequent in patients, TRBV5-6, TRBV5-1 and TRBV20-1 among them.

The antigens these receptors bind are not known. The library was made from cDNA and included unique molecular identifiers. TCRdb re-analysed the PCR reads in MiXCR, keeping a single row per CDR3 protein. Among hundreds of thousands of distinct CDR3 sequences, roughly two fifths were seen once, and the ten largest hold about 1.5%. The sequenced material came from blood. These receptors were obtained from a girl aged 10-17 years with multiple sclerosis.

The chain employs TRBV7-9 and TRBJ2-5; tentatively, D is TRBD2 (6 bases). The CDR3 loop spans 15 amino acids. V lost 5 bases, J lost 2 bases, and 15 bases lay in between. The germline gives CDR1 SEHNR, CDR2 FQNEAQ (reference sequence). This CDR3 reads CASSDGQGGQETQYF. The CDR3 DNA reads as TGTGCCAGCAGCGATGGGCAGGGAGGACAAGAGACCCAGTACTTC.

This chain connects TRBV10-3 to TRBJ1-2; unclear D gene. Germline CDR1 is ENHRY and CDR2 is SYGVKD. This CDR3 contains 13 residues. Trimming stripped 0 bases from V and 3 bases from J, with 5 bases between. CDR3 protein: CAISESIDYGYTF. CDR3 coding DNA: TGTGCCATCAGTGAGTCGATCGACTATGGCTACACCTTC.

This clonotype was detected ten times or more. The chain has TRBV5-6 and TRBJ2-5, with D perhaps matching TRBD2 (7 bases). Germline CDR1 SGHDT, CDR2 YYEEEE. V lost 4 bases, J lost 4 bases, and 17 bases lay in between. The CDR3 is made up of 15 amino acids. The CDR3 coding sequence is TGTGCCAGCAGCCCTCGGAGAGGGGGGGTAGAGACCCAGTACTTC. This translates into CASSPRRGGVETQYF.

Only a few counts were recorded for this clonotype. Here the CDR3 reads CASRQGQYNEQFF. CDR3 DNA sequence: TGTGCCAGCAGGCAAGGGCAGTACAATGAGCAGTTCTTC. The chain joins TRBV12-3 or TRBV12-4 to TRBJ2-1; D is unclear. The V and J ends lost 6 bases and 4 bases respectively, with 10 bases between them. The CDR3 spans 13 residues.

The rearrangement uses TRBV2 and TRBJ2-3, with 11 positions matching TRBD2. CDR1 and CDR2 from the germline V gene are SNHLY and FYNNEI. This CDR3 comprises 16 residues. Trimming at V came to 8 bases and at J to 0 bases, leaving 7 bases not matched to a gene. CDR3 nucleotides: TGTGCCAGCTTCGAGGCTAGCGGGGGGAGCACAGATACGCAGTATTTT. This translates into CASFEASGGSTDTQYF.

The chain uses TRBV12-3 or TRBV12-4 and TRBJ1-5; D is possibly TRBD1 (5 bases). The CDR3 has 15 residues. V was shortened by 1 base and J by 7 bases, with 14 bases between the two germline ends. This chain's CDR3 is CASSLGHHEGQPQHF. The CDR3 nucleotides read TGTGCCAGCAGTTTAGGGCATCATGAGGGGCAGCCCCAGCATTTT.

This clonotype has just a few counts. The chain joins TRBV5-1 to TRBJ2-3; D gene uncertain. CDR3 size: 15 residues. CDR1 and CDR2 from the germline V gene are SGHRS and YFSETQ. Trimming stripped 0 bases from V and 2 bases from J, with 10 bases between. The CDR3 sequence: CASSLVGQITDTQYF. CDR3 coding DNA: TGCGCCAGCAGCTTGGTAGGGCAGATCACAGATACGCAGTATTTT.

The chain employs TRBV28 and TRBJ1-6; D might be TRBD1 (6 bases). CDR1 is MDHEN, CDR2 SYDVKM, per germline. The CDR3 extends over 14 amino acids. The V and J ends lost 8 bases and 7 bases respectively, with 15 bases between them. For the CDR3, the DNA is TGTGCCAGCCTCCCAGGGGTCGGAAATTCACCCCTCCACTTT. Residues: CASLPGVGNSPLHF.

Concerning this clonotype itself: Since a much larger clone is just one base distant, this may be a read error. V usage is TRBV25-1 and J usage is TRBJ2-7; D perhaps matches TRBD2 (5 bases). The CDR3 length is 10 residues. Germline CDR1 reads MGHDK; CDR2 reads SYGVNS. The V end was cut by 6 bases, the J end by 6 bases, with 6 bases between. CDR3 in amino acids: CASRDCEQYF. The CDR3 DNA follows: TGTGCCAGCAGGGACTGCGAGCAGTACTTC.

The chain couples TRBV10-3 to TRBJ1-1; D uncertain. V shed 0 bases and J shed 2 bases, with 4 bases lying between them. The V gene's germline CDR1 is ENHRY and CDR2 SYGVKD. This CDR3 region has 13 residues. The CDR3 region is CAISESDNTEAFF. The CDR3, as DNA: TGTGCCATCAGTGAGTCGGATAACACTGAAGCTTTCTTT.

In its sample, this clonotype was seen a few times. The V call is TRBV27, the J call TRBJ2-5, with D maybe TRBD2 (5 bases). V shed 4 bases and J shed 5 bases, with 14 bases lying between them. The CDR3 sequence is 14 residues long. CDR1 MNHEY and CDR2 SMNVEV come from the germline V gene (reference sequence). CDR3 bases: TGTGCCAGCAGTTCTCGACTACCTGTGGAGACCCAGTACTTC. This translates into CASSSRLPVETQYF.

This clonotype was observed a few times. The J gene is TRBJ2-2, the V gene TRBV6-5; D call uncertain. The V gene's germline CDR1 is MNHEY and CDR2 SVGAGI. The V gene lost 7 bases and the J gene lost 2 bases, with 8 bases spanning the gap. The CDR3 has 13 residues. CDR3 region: CASNRLNTGELFF. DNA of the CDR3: TGTGCCAGCAATCGACTCAACACCGGGGAGCTGTTTTTT.

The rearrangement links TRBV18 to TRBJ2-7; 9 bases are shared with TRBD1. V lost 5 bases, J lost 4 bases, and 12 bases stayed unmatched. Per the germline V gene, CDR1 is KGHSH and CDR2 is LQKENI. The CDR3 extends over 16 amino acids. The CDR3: CASSDSPGQGPYEQYF. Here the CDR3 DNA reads TGTGCCAGCTCAGATAGCCCGGGACAGGGACCTTACGAGCAGTACTTC. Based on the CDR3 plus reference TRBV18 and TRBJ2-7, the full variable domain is NAGVMQNPRHLVRRRGQEARLRCSPMKGHSHVYWYRQLPEEGLKFMVYLQKENIIDESGMPKERFSAEFPKEGPSILRIQQVVRGDSAAYFCASSDSPGQGPYEQYFGPGTRLTVT.

The CDR3 region has the DNA TGTGCCAGCAGCCCGAACAGGAGGGATACGCAGTATTTT. The encoded protein is CASSPNRRDTQYF. This chain uses TRBV5-6 with TRBJ2-3; the D call may be TRBD1 or TRBD2 (5 bases each). Germline V lookup: CDR1 SGHDT, CDR2 YYEEEE. The CDR3 is made up of 13 amino acids. V dropped 4 bases and J dropped 6 bases, with 12 bases sitting between them. Full variable domain (outside the CDR3, taken from reference TRBV5-6 and TRBJ2-3): DAGVTQSPTHLIKTRGQQVTLRCSPKSGHDTVSWYQQALGQGPQFIFQYYEEEERQRGNFPDRFSGHQFPNYSSELNVNALLLGDSALYLCASSPNRRDTQYFGPGTRLTVL.

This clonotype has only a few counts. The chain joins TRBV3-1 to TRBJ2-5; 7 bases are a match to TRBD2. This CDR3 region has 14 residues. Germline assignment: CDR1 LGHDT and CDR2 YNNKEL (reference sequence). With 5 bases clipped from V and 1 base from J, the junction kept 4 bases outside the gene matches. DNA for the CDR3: TGTGCCAGCAGCGAAGCGGGACTCCAAGAGACCCAGTACTTC. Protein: CASSEAGLQETQYF.

The CDR3 DNA is TGTGCCATCAGTGAGTCGTTTCGCGGGGGTGATGTAAGCACAGATACGCAGTATTTT. It translates to CAISESFRGGDVSTDTQYF. The chain has TRBV10-3 and TRBJ2-3; 7 bases line up with TRBD2. Germline assignment: CDR1 ENHRY and CDR2 SYGVKD. This CDR3 comprises 19 residues. V gave up 0 bases and J gave up 0 bases; unmatched junction bases: 12.

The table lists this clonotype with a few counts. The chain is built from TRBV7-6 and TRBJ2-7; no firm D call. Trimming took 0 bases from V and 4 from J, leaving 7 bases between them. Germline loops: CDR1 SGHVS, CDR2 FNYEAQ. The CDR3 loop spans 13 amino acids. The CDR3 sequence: CASSLAARYEQYF. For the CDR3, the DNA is TGTGCCAGCAGCTTAGCAGCTAGGTACGAGCAGTACTTC.

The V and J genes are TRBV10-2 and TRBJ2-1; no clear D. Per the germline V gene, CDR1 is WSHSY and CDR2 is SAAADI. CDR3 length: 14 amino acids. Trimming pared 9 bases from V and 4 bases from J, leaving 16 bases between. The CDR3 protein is CASSWGQVYNEQFF. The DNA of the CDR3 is TGCGCCAGTTCTTGGGGTCAGGTGTACAATGAGCAGTTCTTC.

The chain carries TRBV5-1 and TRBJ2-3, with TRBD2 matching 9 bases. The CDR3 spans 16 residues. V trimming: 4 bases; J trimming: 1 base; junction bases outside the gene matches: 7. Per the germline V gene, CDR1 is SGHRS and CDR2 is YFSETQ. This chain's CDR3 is CASSEARGGGTDTQYF. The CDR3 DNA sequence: TGCGCCAGCAGCGAGGCGCGGGGGGGCGGCACAGATACGCAGTATTTT.

CDR3 amino acids: CAISEAGTEETQYF. The CDR3 nucleotides are TGTGCCATCAGTGAGGCAGGGACGGAAGAGACCCAGTACTTC. This sequence joins TRBV10-3 and TRBJ2-5, with D possibly called TRBD1 or TRBD2 (5 bases each). The germline gives CDR1 ENHRY, CDR2 SYGVKD. V dropped 2 bases and J dropped 3 bases, with 10 bases sitting between them. The length of the CDR3 is 14 residues.

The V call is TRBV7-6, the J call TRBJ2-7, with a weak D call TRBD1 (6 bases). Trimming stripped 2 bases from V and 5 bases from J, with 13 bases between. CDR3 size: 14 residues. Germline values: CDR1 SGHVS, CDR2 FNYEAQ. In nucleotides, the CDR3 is TGTGCCAGCAGCTTAACTCCCCAGGGGAACGAGCAGTACTTC. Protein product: CASSLTPQGNEQYF.

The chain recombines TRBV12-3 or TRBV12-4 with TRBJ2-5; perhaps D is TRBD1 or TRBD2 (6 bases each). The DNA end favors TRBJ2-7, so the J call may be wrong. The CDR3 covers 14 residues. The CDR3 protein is CASTPGASGYEQYF. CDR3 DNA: TGTGCCAGCACCCCGGGGGCTAGTGGGTACGAGCAGTACTTC.

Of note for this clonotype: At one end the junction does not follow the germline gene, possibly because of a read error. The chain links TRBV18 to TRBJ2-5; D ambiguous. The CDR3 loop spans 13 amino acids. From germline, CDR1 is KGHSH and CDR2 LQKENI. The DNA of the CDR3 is TGTGTCAGCTCCCCTCTGGCGGAAGAGACCCAGTACTTC. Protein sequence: CVSSPLAEETQYF.

CDR3 nucleotides: TGCAGTGCCACGGGGGGGCTCGATGAGCAGTTCTTC. Its protein product is CSATGGLDEQFF. The chain recombines TRBV20-1 with TRBJ2-1; 8 bases fit TRBD2. V gave up 6 bases and J gave up 8 bases; unmatched junction bases: 6. This CDR3 has 12 amino acids. Looked up from germline, CDR1 is DFQATT and CDR2 is SNEGSKA (reference sequence).

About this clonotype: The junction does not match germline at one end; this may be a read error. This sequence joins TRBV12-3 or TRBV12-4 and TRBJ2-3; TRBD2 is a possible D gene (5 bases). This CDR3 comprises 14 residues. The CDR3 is CASSLGRGADAQYF. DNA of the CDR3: TGTGCCAGCAGTTTAGGCCGGGGAGCAGATGCGCAGTATTTT.